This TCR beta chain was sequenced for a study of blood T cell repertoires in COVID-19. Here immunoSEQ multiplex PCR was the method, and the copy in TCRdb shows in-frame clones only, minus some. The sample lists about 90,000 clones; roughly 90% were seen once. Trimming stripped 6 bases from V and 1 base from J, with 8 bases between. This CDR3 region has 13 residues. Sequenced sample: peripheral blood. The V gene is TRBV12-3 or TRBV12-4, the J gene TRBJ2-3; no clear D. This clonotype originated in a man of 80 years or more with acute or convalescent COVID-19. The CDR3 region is CASRSQGTDTQYF. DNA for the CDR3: TGTGCCAGCAGGTCGCAGGGCACAGATACGCAGTATTTT.